This TCR beta chain emerged from a study of T cells in Graves' hyperthyroidism and ophthalmopathy. This clonotype was counted many times. Amplified regions were TCR beta CDR3 sequences from RNA transcripts. Primed by the HTBI set, a first-round RT-PCR was run on the TCR CDR3. TCRdb re-analysed the multiplex PCR reads in MiXCR, keeping a single row per CDR3 protein. The data hold hundreds of thousands of distinct CDR3 sequences, with more than 12% observed a single time. V dropped 6 bases and J dropped 4; count of bases not matched to a gene: 7. The CDR3 totals 15 residues. Germline CDR1 reads SNHLY; CDR2 reads FYNNEI.

V and J are TRBV2 and TRBJ2-3; TRBD2 matches 10 bases. Source material: blood. The source of this sequence is a woman in her forties or fifties with Graves' ophthalmopathy. The CDR3 is CASRALAGVSDTQYF. The DNA of the CDR3 is TGTGCCAGCAGAGCTCTAGCGGGAGTCTCAGATACGCAGTATTTT.